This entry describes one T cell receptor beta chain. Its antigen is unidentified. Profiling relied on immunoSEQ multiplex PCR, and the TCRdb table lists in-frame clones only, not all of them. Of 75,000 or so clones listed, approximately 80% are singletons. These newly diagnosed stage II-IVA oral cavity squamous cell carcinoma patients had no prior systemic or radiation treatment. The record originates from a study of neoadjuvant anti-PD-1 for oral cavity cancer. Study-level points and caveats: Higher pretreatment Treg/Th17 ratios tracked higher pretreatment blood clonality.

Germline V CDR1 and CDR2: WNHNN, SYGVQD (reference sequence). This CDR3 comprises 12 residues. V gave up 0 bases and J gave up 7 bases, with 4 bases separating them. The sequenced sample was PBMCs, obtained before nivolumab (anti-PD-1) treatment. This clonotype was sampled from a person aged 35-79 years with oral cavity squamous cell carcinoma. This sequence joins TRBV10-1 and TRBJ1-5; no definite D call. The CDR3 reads CASSESSQPQHF. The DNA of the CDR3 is TGCGCCAGCAGTGAGTCATCGCAGCCCCAGCATTTT.